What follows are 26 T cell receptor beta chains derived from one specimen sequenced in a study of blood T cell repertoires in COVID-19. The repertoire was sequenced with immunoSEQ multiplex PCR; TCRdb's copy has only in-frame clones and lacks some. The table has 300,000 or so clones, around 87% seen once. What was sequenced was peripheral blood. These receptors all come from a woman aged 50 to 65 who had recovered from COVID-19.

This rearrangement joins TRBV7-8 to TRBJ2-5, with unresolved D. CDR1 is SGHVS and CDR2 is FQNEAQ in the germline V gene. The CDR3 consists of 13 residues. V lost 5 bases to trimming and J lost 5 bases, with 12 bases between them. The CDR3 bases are TGTGCCAGCAGCCAAGCAATCGCGGAGACCCAGTACTTC. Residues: CASSQAIAETQYF.

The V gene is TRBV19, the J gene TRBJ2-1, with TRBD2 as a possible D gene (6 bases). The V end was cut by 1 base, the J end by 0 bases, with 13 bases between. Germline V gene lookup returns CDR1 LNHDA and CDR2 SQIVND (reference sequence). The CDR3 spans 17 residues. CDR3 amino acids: CASSIVNATSSYNEQFF. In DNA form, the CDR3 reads TGTGCCAGTAGTATAGTCAACGCGACTAGCTCCTACAATGAGCAGTTCTTC.

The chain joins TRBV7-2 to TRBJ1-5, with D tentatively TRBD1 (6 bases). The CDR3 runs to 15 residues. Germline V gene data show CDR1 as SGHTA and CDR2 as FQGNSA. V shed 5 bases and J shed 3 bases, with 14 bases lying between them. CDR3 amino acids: CASSPVGGPNQPQHF. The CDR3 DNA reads TGTGCCAGCAGCCCGGTTGGGGGCCCCAATCAGCCCCAGCATTTT. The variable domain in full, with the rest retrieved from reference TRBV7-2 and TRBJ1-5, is GAGVSQSPSNKVTEKGKDVELRCDPISGHTALYWYRQSLGQGLEFLIYFQGNSAPDKSGLPSDRFSAERTGGSVSTLTIQRTQQEDSAVYLCASSPVGGPNQPQHFGDGTRLSIL.

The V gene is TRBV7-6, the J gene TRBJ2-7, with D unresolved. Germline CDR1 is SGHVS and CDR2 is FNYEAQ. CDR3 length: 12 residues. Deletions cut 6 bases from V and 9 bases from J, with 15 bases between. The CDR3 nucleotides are TGTGCCAGCAGGAACCGAGGTTCTCGGCAGTACTTC. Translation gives CASRNRGSRQYF.

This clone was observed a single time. Here the CDR3 DNA reads TGTGCCAGCTCCCAATCGCCGAGGGGGCGCCCTGAAGCTTTCTTT. Protein product: CASSQSPRGRPEAFF. The chain couples TRBV18 to TRBJ1-1; 7 bases align to TRBD1. The CDR3 contains 15 residues. With V trimmed by 6 bases and J by 6 bases, 13 bases remained unmatched. Germline V gene data show CDR1 as KGHSH and CDR2 as LQKENI.

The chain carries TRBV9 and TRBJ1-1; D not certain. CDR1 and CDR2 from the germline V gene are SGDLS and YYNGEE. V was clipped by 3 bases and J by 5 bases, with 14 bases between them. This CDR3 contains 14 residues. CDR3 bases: TGTGCCAGCAGCGAGGCCCCTCGGAGAACTGAAGCTTTCTTT. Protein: CASSEAPRRTEAFF. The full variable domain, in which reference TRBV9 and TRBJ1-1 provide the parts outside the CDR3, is DSGVTQTPKHLITATGQRVTLRCSPRSGDLSVYWYQQSLDQGLQFLIQYYNGEERAKGNILERFSAQQFPDLHSELNLSSLELGDSALYFCASSEAPRRTEAFFGQGTRLTVV.

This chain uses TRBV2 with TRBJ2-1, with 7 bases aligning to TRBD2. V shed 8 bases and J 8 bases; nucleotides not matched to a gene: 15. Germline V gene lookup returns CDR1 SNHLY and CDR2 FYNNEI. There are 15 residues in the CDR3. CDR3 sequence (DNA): TGTGCCAGCCCTGGCGGGGGAAGGGAGGGATATGAGCAGTTCTTC. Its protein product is CASPGGGREGYEQFF.

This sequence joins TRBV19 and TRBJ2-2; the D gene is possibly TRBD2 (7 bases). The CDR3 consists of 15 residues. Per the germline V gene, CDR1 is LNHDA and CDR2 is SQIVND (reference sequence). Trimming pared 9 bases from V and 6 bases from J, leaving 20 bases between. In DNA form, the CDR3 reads TGTGCCAGCAACCCCAGGGGCGGGGGAGCCGGGGAGCTGTTTTTT. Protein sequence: CASNPRGGGAGELFF.

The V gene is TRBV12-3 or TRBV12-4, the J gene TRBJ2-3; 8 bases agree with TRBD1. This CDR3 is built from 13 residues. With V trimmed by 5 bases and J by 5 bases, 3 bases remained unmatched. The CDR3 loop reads CASSATGGDTQYF. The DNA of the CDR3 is TGTGCCAGCAGTGCCACAGGGGGAGATACGCAGTATTTT.

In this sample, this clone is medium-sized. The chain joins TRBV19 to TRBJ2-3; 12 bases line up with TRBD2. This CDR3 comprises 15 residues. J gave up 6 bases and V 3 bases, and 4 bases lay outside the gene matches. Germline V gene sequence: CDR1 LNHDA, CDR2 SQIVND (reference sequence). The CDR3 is CASSMTSGGFDTQYF. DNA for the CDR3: TGTGCCAGTAGTATGACTAGCGGGGGTTTTGATACGCAGTATTTT. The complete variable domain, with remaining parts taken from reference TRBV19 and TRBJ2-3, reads DGGITQSPKYLFRKEGQNVTLSCEQNLNHDAMYWYRQDPGQGLRLIYYSQIVNDFQKGDIAEGYSVSREKKESFPLTVTSAQKNPTAFYLCASSMTSGGFDTQYFGPGTRLTVL.

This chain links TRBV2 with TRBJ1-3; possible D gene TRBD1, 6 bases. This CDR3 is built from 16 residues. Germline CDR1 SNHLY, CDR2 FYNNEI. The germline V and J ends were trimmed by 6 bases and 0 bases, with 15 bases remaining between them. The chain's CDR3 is CASSWDTTYSGNTIYF. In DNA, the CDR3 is TGTGCCAGCAGCTGGGACACGACCTACTCTGGAAACACCATATATTTT.

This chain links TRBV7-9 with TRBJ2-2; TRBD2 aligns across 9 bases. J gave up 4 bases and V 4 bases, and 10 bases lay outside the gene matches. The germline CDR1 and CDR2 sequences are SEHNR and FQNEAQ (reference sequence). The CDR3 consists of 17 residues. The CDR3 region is CASSSPLAGVGTGELFF. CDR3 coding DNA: TGTGCCAGCAGCTCTCCCTTAGCGGGAGTGGGCACCGGGGAGCTGTTTTTT.

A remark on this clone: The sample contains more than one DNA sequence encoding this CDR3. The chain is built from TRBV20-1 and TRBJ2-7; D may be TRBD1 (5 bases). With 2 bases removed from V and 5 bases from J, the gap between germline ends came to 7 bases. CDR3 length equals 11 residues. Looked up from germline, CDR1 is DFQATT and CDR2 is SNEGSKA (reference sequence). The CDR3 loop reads CSARSGHEQYF. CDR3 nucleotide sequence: TGCAGTGCTAGATCAGGGCACGAGCAGTACTTC.

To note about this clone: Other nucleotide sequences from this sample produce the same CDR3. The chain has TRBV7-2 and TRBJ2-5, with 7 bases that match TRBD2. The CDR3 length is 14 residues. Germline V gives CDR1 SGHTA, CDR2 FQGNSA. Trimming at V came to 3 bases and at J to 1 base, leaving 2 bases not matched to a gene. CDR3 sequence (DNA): TGTGCCAGCAGCTTCACGGGGGGCCAAGAGACCCAGTACTTC. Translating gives CASSFTGGQETQYF.

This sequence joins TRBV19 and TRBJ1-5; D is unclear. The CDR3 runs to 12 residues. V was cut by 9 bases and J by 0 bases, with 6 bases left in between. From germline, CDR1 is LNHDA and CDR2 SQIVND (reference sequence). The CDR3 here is CARKLSNQPQHF. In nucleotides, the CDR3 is TGTGCCAGGAAACTTAGCAATCAGCCCCAGCATTTT.

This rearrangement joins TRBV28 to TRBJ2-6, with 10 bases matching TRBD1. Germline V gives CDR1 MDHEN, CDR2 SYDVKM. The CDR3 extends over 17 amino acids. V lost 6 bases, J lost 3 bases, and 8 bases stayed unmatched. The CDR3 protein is CASSGGQGKDGANVLTF. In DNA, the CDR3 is TGTGCCAGCAGCGGGGGACAGGGGAAAGATGGGGCCAACGTCCTGACTTTC.

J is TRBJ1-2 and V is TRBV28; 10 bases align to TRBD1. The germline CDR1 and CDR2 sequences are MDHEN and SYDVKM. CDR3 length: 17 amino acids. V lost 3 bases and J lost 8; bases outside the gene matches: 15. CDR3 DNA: TGTGCCAGCAGTTTTTCCACCTACCGGGACAGGGGTGGCGGCTACACCTTC. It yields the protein CASSFSTYRDRGGGYTF.

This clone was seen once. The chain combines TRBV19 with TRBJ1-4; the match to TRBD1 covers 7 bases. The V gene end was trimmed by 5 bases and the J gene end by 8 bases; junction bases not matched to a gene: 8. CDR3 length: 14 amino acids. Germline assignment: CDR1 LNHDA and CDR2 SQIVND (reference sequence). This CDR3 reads CASSVRQGDEKLFF. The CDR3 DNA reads TGTGCCAGTAGTGTTCGGCAGGGGGACGAAAAACTGTTTTTT.

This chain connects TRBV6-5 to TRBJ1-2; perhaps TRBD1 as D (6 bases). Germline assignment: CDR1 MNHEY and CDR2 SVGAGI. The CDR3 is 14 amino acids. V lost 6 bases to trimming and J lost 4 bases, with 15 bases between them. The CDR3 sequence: CASRGDTISYGYTF. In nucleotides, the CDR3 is TGTGCCAGCAGGGGGGACACTATAAGCTATGGCTACACCTTC.

CDR3 residues: CASSLQGHSYNEQFF. In DNA form, the CDR3 reads TGTGCCAGCAGCCTACAGGGACACTCCTACAATGAGCAGTTCTTC. The chain uses TRBV5-8 and TRBJ2-1, with D tentatively TRBD1 (6 bases). The ends were cut back, 4 bases at V and 0 bases at J, with 11 bases in the middle. Per the germline V gene, CDR1 is SGHTS and CDR2 is YDEGEE. The CDR3 sequence is 15 residues long.

This CDR3 is CAWSVAGGVTEAFF. For the CDR3, the DNA is TGTGCCTGGAGTGTAGCAGGGGGCGTCACTGAAGCTTTCTTT. The chain is built from TRBV30 and TRBJ1-1; 8 bases line up with TRBD1. CDR3 length: 14 residues. The germline CDR1 and CDR2 sequences are GTSNPN and SVGIG (reference sequence). The J segment lost 4 bases and the V segment lost 0 bases, leaving 4 bases of the junction unmatched.

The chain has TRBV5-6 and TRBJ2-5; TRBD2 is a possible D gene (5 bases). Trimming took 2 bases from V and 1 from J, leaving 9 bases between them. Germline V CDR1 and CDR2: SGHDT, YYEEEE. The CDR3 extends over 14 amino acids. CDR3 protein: CASSFRSGQETQYF. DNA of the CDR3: TGTGCCAGCAGCTTTCGGAGCGGCCAAGAGACCCAGTACTTC.

CDR3 in amino acids: CAWSPGRQTAFF. CDR3 nucleotide sequence: TGTGCCTGGAGTCCGGGGAGGCAAACGGCTTTCTTT. The genes are TRBV30 and TRBJ1-1; D gene unclear. The CDR3 consists of 12 residues. Per the germline V gene, CDR1 is GTSNPN and CDR2 is SVGIG (reference sequence). V lost 2 bases, J lost 11 bases, and 15 bases lay in between.

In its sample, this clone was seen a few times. DNA for the CDR3: TGTGCCACCCAGCGGGGCGACACTGAAGCTTTCTTT. Translating it yields CATQRGDTEAFF. This rearrangement joins TRBV27 to TRBJ1-1, with TRBD1 as a possible D gene (5 bases). Trimming took 10 bases from V and 3 from J, leaving 12 bases between them. The CDR3 is made up of 12 amino acids. Germline CDR1 reads MNHEY; CDR2 reads SMNVEV (reference sequence).

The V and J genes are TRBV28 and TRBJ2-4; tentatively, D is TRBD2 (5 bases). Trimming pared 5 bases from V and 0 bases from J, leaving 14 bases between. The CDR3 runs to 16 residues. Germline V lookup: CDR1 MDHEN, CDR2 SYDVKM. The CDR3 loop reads CASSPPPGTAKNIQYF. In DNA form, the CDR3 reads TGTGCCAGCAGTCCCCCCCCGGGAACAGCCAAAAACATTCAGTACTTC.

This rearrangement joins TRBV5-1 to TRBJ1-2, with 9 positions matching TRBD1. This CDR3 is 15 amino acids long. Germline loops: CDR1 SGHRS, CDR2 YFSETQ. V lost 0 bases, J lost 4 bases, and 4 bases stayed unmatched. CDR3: CASSLEQGAIYGYTF. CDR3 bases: TGCGCCAGCAGCTTGGAACAGGGGGCGATCTATGGCTACACCTTC.